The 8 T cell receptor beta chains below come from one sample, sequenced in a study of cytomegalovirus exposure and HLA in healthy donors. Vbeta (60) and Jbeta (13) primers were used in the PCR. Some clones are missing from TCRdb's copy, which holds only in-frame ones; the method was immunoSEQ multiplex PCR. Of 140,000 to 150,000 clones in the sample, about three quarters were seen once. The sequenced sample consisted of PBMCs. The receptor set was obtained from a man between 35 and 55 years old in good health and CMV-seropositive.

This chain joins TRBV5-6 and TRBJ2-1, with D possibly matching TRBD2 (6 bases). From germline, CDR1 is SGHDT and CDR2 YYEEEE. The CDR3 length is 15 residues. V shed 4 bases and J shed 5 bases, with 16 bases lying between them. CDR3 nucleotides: TGTGCCAGCAGCCTGACTAGGGGCACGAACAATGAGCAGTTCTTC. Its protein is CASSLTRGTNNEQFF.

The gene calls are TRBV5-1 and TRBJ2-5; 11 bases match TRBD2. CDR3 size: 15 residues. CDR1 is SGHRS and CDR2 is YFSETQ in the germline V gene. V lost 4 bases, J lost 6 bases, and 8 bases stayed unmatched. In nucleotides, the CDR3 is TGCGCCAGCAGCCCCGGGCCTAGCGGGAGGAAGACCCAGTACTTC. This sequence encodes CASSPGPSGRKTQYF.

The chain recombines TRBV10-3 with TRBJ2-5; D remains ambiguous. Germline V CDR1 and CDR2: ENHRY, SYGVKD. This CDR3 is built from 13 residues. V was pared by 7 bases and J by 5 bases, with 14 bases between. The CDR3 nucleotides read TGTGCCATCACCCCCGTTCCCGGGGAGACCCAGTACTTC. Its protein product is CAITPVPGETQYF.

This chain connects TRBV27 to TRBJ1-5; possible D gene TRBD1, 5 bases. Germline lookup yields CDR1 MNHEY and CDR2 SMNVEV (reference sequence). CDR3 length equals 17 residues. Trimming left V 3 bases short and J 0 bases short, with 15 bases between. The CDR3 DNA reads TGTGCCAGCAGTTTCCGGGCTTCGGGGGGTAGCAATCAGCCCCAGCATTTT. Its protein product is CASSFRASGGSNQPQHF.

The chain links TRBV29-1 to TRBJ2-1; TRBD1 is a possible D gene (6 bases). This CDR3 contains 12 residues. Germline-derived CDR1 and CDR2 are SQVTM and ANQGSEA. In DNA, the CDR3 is TGCATCCGGGACACACTTTTGAATGAGCAGTTCTTC. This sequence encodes CIRDTLLNEQFF.

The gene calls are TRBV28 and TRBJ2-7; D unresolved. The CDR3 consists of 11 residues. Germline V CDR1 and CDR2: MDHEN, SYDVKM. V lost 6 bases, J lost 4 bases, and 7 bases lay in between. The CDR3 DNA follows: TGTGCCAGCAGCCCCCGGTACGAGCAGTACTTC. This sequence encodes CASSPRYEQYF.

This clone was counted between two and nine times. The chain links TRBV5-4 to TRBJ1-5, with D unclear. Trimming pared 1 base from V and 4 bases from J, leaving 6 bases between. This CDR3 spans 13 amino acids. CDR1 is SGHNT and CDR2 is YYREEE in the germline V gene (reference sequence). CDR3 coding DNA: TGTGCCAGCAGCTTGAGCGGGAATCAGCCCCAGCATTTT. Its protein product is CASSLSGNQPQHF. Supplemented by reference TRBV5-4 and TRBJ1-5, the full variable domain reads ETGVTQSPTHLIKTRGQQVTLRCSSQSGHNTVSWYQQALGQGPQFIFQYYREEENGRGNFPPRFSGLQFPNYSSELNVNALELDDSALYLCASSLSGNQPQHFGDGTRLSIL.

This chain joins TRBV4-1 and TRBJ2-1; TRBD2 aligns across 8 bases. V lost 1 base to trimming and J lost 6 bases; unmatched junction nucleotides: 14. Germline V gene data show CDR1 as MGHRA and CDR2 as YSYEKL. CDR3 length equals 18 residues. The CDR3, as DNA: TGCGCCAGCAGCCAAGTTCTAGCGGGCGTCGCCACTTCCAATGAGCAGTTCTTC. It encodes CASSQVLAGVATSNEQFF.